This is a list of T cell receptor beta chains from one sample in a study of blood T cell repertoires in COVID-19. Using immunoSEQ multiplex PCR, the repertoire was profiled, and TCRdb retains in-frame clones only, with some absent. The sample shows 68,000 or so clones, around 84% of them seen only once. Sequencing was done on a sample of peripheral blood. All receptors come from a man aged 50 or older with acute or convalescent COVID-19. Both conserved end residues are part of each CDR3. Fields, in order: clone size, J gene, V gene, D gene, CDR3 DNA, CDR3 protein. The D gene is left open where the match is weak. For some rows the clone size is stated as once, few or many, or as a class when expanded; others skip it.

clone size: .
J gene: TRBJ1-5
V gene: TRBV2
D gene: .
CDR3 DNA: TGTGCCAGCAGGAGAGAAGCTGGCAATCAGCCCCAGCATTTT
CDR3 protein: CASRREAGNQPQHF

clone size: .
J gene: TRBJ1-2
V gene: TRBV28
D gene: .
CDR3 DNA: TGTGCCAGCAGTTTACAAATAGGGGCTTCATCAGGAGGCTACACCTTC
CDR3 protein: CASSLQIGASSGGYTF

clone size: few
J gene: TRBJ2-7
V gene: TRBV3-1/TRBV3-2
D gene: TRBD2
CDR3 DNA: TGTGCCAGCAGCCAAGTCCTAGCGGGACTCTACGAGCAGTACTTC
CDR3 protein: CASSQVLAGLYEQYF

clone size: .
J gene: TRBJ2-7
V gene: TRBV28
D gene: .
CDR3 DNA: TGTGCCAGCAGTTTATCCCTTAGGGGAAAGGTCCCCTACGAGCAGTACTTC
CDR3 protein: CASSLSLRGKVPYEQYF

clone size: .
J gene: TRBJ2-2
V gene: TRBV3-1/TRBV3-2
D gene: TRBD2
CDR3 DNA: TGTGCCAGCAGTCTAGCGGGAGCGAACACCGGGGAGCTGTTTTTT
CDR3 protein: CASSLAGANTGELFF

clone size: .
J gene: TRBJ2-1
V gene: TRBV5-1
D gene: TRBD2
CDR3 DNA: TGCGCCAGCAGCTTATTAGGACTAGCGGGGAGTAATGAGCAGTTCTTC
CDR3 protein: CASSLLGLAGSNEQFF

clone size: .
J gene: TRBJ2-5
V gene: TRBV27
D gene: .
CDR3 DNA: TGTGCCAGCAGCTCCCCAAGCCAGGGGACGCGGCAAGAGACCCAGTACTTC
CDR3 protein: CASSSPSQGTRQETQYF

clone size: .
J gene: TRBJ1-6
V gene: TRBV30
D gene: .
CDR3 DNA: TGTGCCTGGAGTGTCAGTGAAAAAGTGAATTCACCCCTCCACTTT
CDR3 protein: CAWSVSEKVNSPLHF

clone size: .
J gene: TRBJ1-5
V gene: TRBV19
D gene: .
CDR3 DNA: TGTGCCAGTAGTATAATCTGGGGGGACCATCAGCCCCAGCATTTT
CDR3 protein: CASSIIWGDHQPQHF

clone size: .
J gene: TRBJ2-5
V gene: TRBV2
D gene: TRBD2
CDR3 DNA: TGTGCCAGCAGTGGGATGGGACTAGCGGGGAAAGAGACCCAGTACTTC
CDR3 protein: CASSGMGLAGKETQYF

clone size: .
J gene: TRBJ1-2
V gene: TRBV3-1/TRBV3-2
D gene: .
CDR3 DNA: TGTGCCAGCAGCCATGTGGGGGGAAGAGGGCACTATGGCTACACCTTC
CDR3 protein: CASSHVGGRGHYGYTF

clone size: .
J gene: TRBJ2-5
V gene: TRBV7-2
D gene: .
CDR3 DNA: TGTGCCAGCAGCCCCCACTCGGAGACCCAGTACTTC
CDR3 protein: CASSPHSETQYF

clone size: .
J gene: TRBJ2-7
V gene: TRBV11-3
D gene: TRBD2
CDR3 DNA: TGTGCCAGCAGCTTAGATATGACTAGCGGGATTCCCTACGAGCAGTACTTC
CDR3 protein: CASSLDMTSGIPYEQYF

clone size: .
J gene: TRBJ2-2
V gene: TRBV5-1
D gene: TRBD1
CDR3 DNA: TGCGCCAGCAGCCTAGGACAGGGTACCGGGGAGCTGTTTTTT
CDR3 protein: CASSLGQGTGELFF

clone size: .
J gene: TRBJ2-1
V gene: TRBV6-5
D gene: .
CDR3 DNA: TGTGCCAGCAGTTACTTTTCGGGAGAGATGGACAATGAGCAGTTCTTC
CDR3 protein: CASSYFSGEMDNEQFF

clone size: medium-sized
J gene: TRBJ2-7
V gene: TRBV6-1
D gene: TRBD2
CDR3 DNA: TGTGCCAGCAGCGAAGAGACTAGCGGCTCCTACGAGCAGTACTTC
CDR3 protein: CASSEETSGSYEQYF

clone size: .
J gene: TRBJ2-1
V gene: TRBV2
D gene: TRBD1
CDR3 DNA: TGTGCCAGCACCGCGACAGGGTACAATGAGCAGTTCTTC
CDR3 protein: CASTATGYNEQFF

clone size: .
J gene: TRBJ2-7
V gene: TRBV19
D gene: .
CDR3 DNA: TGTGCCAGTAGTAAGCAGGGGATCTACGAGCAGTACTTC
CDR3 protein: CASSKQGIYEQYF

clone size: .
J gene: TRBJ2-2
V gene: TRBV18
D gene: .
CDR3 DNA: TGTGCCAGCTCACCTTTGGGGCCCACCGGGGAGCTGTTTTTT
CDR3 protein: CASSPLGPTGELFF

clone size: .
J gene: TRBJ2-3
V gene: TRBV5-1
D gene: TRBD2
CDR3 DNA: TGCGCCAGCAGCTTGCAGGGGACTAGCGGGAGAGGAGATACGCAGTATTTT
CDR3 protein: CASSLQGTSGRGDTQYF

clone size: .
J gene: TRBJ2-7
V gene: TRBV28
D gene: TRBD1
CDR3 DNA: TGTGCCAGCAGTTTCCCCGGGACAGGCTACGAGCAGTACTTC
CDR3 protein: CASSFPGTGYEQYF

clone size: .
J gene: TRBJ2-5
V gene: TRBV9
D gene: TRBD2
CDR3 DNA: TGTGCCCGCTGCGGGGGGGTAACCAAGACGACCCAGTACTTC
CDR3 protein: CARCGGVTKTTQYF

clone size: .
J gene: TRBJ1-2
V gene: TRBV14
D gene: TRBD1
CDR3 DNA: TGTGCCAGCAGCCTGGGACAGGGGAGACCTCACTTC
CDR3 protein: CASSLGQGRPHF

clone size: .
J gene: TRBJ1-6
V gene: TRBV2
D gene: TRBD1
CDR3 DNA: TGTGCCACTAACACAGGGGGAAGCATTAATTCACCCCTCCACTTT
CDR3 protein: CATNTGGSINSPLHF

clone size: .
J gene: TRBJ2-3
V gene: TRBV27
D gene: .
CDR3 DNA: TGTGCCAGCAGTTTAGGGCCCCGTTTCGCTCAGGGGTCTAGCACAGATACGCAGTATTTT
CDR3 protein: CASSLGPRFAQGSSTDTQYF

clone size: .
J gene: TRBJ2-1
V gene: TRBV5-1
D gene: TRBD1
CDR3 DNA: TGCGCCAGCAGCTTGACCCTCGGGACAGGGGAATACAATGAGCAGTTCTTC
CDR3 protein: CASSLTLGTGEYNEQFF

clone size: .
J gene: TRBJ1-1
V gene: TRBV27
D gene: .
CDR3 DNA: TGTGCCAGCAGTTTGGCAGGGATGAACACTGAAGCTTTCTTT
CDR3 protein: CASSLAGMNTEAFF

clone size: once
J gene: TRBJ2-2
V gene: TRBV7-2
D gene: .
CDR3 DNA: TGTGCCAGCAGCTCATCGGGACAAATCATCGCGAACACCGGGGAGCTGTTTTTT
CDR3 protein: CASSSSGQIIANTGELFF

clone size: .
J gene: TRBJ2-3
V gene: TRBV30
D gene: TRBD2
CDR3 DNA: TGTGCCTGGACGGGACTAGCGGGGGTGGGTGTCACAGATACGCAGTATTTT
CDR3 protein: CAWTGLAGVGVTDTQYF

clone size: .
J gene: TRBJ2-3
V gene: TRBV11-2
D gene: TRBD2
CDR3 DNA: TGTGCCAGCAGCCCCCTCAGACGCGGGAGGGCCTTAGATACGCAGTATTTT
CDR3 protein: CASSPLRRGRALDTQYF

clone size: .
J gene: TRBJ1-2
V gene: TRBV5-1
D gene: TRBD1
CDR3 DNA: TGCGCCAGCAGCTTGGGTTACGGGACAGGGAACGGCTACACCTTC
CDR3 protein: CASSLGYGTGNGYTF

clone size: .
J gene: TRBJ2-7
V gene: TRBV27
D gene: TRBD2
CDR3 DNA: TGTGCCAGCAGTTTTAGCTCTAGCGGTTCCTACGAGCAGTACTTC
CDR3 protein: CASSFSSSGSYEQYF

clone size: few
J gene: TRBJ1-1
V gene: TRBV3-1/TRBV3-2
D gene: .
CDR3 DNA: TGTGCCAGCAGCCAAGGAAGAGGCACTGAAGCTTTCTTT
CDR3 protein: CASSQGRGTEAFF

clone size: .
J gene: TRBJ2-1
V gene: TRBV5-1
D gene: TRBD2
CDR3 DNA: TGCGCCAGCAGCTTGGGCGGGCGCGGGAGGGCCGGGGATGAGCAGTTCTTC
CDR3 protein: CASSLGGRGRAGDEQFF

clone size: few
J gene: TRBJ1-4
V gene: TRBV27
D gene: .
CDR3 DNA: TGTGCCAGCAGTTTGGGCCCTCCGGGGAAAAAACTGTTTTTT
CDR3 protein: CASSLGPPGKKLFF

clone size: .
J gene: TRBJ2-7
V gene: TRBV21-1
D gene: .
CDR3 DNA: TGTGCCAGCACTTGGGACAGGGGGCCATTCTACGAGCAGTACTTC
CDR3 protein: CASTWDRGPFYEQYF

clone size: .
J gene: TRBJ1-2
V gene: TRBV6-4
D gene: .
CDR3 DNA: TGTGCCAGCACTTCGACTGGGAACTATGGCTACACCTTC
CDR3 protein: CASTSTGNYGYTF

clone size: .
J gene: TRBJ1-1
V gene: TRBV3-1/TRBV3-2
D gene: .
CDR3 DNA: TGTGCCAGCAGCCCCCGGAGCCCCTTGAACACTGAAGCTTTCTTT
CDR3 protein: CASSPRSPLNTEAFF

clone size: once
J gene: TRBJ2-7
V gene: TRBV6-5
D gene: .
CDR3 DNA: TGTGCCAGCGGGAGGTGGGTCGAGCAGTACTTC
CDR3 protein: CASGRWVEQYF

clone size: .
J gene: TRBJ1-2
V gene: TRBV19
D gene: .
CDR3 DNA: TGTGCCAGTAGTATACAGGGCCATGGCTACACCTTC
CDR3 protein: CASSIQGHGYTF

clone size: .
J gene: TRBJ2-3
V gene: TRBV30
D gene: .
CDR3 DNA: TGTGCCTGGAGTGTAGGGGGAGATACGCAGTATTTT
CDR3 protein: CAWSVGGDTQYF

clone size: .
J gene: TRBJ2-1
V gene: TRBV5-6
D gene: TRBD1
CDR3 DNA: TGTGCCAGCAGCTTGGCCGCAGGGGGCGGGTACAATGAGCAGTTCTTC
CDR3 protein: CASSLAAGGGYNEQFF

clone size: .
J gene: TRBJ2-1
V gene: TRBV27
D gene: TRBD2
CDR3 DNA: TGTGCCAGCAGTTTCCTTGCCGCACTAGCGGGAAGTTACAATGAGCAGTTCTTC
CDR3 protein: CASSFLAALAGSYNEQFF

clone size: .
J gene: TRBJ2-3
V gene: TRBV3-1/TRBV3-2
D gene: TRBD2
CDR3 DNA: TGTGCCAGCAGCCAACTCATACCGGGACTAGCGGGGAGGATCTCAGATACGCAGTATTTT
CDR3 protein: CASSQLIPGLAGRISDTQYF

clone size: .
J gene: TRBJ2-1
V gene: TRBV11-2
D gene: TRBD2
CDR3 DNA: TGTGCCAGCAGCCTTAGCGGGAGGGCATTCGTAAGTGAGCAGTTCTTC
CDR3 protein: CASSLSGRAFVSEQFF

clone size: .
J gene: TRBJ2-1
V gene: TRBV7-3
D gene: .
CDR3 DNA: TGTGCCAGCAGCCCAGGGTCAAACAATGAGCAGTTCTTC
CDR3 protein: CASSPGSNNEQFF

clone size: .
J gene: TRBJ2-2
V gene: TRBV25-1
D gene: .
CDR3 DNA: TGTGCCAGCAGTGAATTGGGAGCGGGTGACGGGGAGCTGTTTTTT
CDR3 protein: CASSELGAGDGELFF

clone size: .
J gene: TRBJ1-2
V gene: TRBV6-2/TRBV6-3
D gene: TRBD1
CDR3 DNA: TGTGCCAGCAGTTACCCGGGGACAGTTGGCTACACCTTC
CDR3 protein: CASSYPGTVGYTF

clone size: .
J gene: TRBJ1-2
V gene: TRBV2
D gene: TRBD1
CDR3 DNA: TGTGCCAGCATAGGAGGACAGGGGTTTGTCTACACCTTC
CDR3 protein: CASIGGQGFVYTF

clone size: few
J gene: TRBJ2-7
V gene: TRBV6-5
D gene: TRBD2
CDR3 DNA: TGTGCCAGCAGTTACGGGATTAGCGGGGGAACCTACGAGCAGTACTTC
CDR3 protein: CASSYGISGGTYEQYF

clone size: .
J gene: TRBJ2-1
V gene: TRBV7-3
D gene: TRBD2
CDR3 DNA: TGTGCCAGCAGCTTAAGGGAGGGCCTTAACAATGAGCAGTTCTTC
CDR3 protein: CASSLREGLNNEQFF

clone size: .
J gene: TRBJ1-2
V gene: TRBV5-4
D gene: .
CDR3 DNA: TGTGCCAGCAGCTCCGTAGCCGCGATCGGCTACACCTTC
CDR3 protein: CASSSVAAIGYTF

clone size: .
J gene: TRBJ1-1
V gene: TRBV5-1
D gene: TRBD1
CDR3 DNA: TGCGCCAGCAGCCGAGGGGGCAACACTGAAGCTTTCTTT
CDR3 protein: CASSRGGNTEAFF

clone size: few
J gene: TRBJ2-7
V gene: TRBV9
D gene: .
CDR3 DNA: TGTGCCAGCAGCCTAGGACAGAGCTCCTACGAGCAGTACTTC
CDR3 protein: CASSLGQSSYEQYF

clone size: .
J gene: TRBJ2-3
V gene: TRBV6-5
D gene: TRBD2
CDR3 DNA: TGTGCCAGCAGTTGGACTAGCCGGGGCAGCACAGATACGCAGTATTTT
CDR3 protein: CASSWTSRGSTDTQYF

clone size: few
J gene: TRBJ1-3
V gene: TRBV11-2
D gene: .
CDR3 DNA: TGTGCCAGCAGCTCCCGGGACACCGCACTCTCTGGAAACACCATATATTTT
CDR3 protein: CASSSRDTALSGNTIYF

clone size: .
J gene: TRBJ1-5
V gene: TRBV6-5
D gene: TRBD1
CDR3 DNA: TGTGCCAGCAGGACAGGGGGCGAGAAACAGCCCCAGCATTTT
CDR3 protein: CASRTGGEKQPQHF